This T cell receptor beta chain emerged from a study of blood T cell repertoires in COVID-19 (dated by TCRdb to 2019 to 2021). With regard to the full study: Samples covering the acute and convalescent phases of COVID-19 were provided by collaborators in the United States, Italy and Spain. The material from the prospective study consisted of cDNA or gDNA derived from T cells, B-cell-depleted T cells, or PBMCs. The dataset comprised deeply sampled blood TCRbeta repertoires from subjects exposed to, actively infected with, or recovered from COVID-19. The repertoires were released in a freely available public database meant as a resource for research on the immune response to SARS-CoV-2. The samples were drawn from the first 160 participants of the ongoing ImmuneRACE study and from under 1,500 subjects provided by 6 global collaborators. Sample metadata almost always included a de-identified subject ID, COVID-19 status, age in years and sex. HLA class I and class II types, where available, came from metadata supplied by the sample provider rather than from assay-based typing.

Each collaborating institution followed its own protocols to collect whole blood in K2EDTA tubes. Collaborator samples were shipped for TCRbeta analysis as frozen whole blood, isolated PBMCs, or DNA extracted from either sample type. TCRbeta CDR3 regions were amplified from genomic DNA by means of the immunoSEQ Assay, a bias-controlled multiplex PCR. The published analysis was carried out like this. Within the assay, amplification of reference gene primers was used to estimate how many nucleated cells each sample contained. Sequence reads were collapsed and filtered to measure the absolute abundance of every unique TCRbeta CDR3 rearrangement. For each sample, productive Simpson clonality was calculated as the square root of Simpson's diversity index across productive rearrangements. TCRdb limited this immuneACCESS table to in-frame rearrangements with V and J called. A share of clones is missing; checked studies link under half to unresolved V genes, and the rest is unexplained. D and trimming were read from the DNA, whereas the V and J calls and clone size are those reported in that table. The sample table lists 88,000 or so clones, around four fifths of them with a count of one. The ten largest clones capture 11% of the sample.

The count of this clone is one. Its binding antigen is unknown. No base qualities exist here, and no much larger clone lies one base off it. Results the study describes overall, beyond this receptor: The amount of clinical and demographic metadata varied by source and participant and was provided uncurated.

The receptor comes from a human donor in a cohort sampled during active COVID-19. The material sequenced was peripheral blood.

Read as DNA, the sequence is TGTGCCACCAAACGAGAGCCCCGAGGAGATACGCAGTATTTT. Its protein is CATKREPRGDTQYF. The rearranged chain carries TRBV15 and TRBJ2-3; there is no confident call for the D gene. Trimming takes 7 bases from V and 5 bases from J, and the germline ends sit 16 bases apart. The CDR3 goes from the cysteine to the phenylalanine over 14 residues. CDR3 DNA is the only sequence kept; it has 42 bases, read in frame from the first base. The germline V gene (reference sequence) gives CDR1 as LNHNV and CDR2 as YYDKDF.